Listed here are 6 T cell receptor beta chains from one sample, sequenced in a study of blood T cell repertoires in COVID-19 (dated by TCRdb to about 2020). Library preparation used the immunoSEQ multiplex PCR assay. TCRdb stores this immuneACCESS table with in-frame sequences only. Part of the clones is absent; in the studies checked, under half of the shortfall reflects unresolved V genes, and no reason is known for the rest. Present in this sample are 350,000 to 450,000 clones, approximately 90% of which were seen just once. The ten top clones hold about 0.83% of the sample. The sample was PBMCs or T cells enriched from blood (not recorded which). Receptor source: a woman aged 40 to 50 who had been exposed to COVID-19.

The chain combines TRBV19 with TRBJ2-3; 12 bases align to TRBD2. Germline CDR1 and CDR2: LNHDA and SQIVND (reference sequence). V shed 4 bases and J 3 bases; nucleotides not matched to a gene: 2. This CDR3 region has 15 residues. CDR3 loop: CASSRTSGVTDTQYF. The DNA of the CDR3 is TGTGCCAGTAGTAGGACTAGCGGGGTTACAGATACGCAGTATTTT. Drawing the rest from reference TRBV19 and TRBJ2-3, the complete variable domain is DGGITQSPKYLFRKEGQNVTLSCEQNLNHDAMYWYRQDPGQGLRLIYYSQIVNDFQKGDIAEGYSVSREKKESFPLTVTSAQKNPTAFYLCASSRTSGVTDTQYFGPGTRLTVL.

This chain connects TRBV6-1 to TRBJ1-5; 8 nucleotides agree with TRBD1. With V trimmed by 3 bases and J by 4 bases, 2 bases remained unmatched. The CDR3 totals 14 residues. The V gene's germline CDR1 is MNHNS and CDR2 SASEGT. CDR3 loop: CASSETGVNQPQHF. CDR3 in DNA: TGTGCCAGCAGTGAGACAGGGGTTAATCAGCCCCAGCATTTT.

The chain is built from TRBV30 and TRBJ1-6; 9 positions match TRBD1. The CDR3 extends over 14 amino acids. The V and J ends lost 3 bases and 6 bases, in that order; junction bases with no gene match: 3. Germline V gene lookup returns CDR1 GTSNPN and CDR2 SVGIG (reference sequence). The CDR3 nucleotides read TGTGCCTGGAGCGCACAGGGGGCTAATTCACCCCTCCACTTT. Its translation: CAWSAQGANSPLHF.

The CDR3 loop is CASSLYGLAGSTGSTDTQYF. The CDR3 bases are TGTGCCAGCAGCTTGTATGGACTAGCGGGGTCAACCGGTAGCACAGATACGCAGTATTTT. V usage is TRBV5-5 and J usage is TRBJ2-3; 12 positions match TRBD2. CDR3 length: 20 residues. V dropped 1 base and J dropped 0; count of bases not matched to a gene: 12. Germline lookup yields CDR1 SGHKS and CDR2 YYEKEE (reference sequence).

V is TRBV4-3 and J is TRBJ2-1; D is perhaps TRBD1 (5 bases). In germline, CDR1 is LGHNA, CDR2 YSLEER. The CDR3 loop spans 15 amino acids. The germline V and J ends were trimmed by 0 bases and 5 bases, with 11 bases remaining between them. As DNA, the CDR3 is TGCGCCAGCAGCCAAGAGGACCCCAGGGACAATGAGCAGTTCTTC. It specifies CASSQEDPRDNEQFF.

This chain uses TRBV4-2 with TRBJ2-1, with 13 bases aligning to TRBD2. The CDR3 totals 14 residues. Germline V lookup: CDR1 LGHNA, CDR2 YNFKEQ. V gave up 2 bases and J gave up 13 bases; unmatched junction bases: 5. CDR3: CASSQRLAGGGQFF. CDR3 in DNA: TGTGCCAGCAGCCAAAGACTAGCGGGAGGAGGCCAGTTCTTC.